This T cell receptor (beta chain) derives from a study of cytomegalovirus exposure and HLA in healthy donors. Data came from immunoSEQ multiplex PCR; TCRdb stores just in-frame clones and leaves some out. The data hold tens of thousands of clones, with approximately 90% observed a single time. Study-wide results and limits: Some TCR beta chains (about 170 of them) were listed as cytomegalovirus-associated. In the approximately 130 validation repertoires, approximately 93% of cluster scores exceeded 0, per a later analysis. A few of the chains that were CMV-associated were confirmed in vitro to be specific for CMV antigens.

In regard to this clone: Its antigen is not known.

The V gene's germline CDR1 is SGDLS and CDR2 YYNGEE. CDR3 length: 14 amino acids. J was trimmed by 8 bases and V by 2 bases; bases with no gene match: 6. The validation cohort, a group of over a hundred subjects, included the donors and was separate from the approximately 660-subject first cohort. The sample taken for sequencing was PBMCs. The clonotype comes from a woman aged 18-29 years in good health and CMV-seronegative. The chain has TRBV9 and TRBJ2-2; 7 positions match TRBD2. CDR3 sequence (DNA): TGTGCCAGCAGCGTCGGGGCTAGCGGTGGGGAGCTGTTTTTT. Translated, it gives CASSVGASGGELFF.